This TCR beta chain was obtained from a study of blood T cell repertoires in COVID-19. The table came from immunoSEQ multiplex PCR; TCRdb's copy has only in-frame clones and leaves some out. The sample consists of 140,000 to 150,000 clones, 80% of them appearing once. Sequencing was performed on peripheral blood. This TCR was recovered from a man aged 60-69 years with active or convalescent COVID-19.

CDR3 residues: CASSPWAGGYTF. In DNA, the CDR3 is TGTGCCAGCAGTCCCTGGGCAGGGGGCTACACCTTC. This chain uses TRBV12-3 or TRBV12-4 with TRBJ1-2; a possible D gene is TRBD1 (5 bases). V lost 5 bases to trimming and J lost 8 bases, with 12 bases between them. The CDR3 is 12 residues long.